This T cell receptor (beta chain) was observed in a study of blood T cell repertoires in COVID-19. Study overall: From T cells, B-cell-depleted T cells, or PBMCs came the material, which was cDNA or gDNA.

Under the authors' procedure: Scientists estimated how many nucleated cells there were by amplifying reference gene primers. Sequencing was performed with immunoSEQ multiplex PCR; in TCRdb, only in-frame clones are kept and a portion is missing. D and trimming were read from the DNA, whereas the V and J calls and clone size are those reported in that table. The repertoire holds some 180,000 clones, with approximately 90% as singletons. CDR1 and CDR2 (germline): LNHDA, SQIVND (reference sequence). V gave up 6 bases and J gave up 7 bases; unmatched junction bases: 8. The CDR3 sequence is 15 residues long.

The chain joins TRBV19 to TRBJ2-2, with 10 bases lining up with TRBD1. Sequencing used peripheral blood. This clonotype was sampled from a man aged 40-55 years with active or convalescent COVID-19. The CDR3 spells CASSRQGAVVGELFF. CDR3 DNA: TGTGCCAGTAGCCGACAGGGGGCCGTTGTCGGGGAGCTGTTTTTT.